This T cell receptor beta chain was retrieved from a study of cytomegalovirus exposure and HLA in healthy donors. Broader study findings: In a later analysis, productive TCRs from donors in an Asian-associated ancestry cluster reportedly carried fewer N-insertions than the cohort mean. Earlier analysis looked at TCR beta V segments, and most were productive about 90% or about 30% of the time.

In the case of this clone: No antigen is known for it.

PCR amplification relied on 60 Vbeta primers (plus 13 Jbeta primers). Sequenced by immunoSEQ multiplex PCR; TCRdb stores in-frame clones only, minus some. This sample yields approximately 120,000 clones, of which about 76% are seen a single time; under 9.5% belongs to the top ten. In germline, CDR1 is MNHEY, CDR2 SVGAGI. The CDR3 has 14 residues. V was pared by 9 bases and J by 1 base, with 16 bases between. This sequence originates from a man aged 35 to 55 in good health and CMV-seronegative. What was sequenced was PBMCs. This chain links TRBV6-5 with TRBJ2-7; tentative D call: TRBD1 (5 bases). In DNA form, the CDR3 reads TGTGCCAGTACAGGATCTAAACAGTCCTACGAGCAGTACTTC. Protein: CASTGSKQSYEQYF.